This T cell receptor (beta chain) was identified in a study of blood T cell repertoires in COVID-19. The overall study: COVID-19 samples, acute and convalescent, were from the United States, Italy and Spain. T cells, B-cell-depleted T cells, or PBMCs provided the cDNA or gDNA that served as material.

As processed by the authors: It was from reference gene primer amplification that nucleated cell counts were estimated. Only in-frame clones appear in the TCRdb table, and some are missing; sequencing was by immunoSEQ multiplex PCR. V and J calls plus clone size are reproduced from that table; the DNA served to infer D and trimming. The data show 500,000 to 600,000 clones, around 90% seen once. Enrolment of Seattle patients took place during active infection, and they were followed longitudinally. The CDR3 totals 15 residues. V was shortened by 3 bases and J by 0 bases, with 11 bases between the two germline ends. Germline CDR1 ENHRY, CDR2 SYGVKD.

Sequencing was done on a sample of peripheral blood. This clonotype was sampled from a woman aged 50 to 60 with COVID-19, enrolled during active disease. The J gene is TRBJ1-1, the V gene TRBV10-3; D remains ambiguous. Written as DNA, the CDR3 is TGTGCCATCAGTGAAATAGAACTCCTGAACACTGAAGCTTTCTTT. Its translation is CAISEIELLNTEAFF.